This T cell receptor beta chain comes out of a study of cytomegalovirus exposure and HLA in healthy donors. Study-wide findings and caveats: The productive fraction for most TCR beta V segments was about 90% or about 30% in an earlier analysis.

From germline, CDR1 is SGHRS and CDR2 YFSETQ. Trimming left V 1 base short and J 2 bases short, with 8 bases between. CDR3 size: 14 residues. The PCR had 60 Vbeta and 13 Jbeta primers. Clones were read by immunoSEQ multiplex PCR, and TCRdb kept only the in-frame ones, dropping some. The sample lists some 150,000 clones; approximately 80% were seen once. Of note for this clone: Antigen specificity is unknown.

J is TRBJ2-3 and V is TRBV5-1; D not resolved. This sequence was found in a man between 40 and 49 years old in good health and CMV-seropositive. The sample comprised PBMCs. The CDR3 here is CASSLLSLTDTQYF. DNA for the CDR3: TGCGCCAGCAGCTTGCTTAGCCTCACAGATACGCAGTATTTT.